Listed here are 7 T cell receptor beta chains from one sample, sequenced in a study of T-cell memory formation after mild COVID-19 (dated by TCRdb to the early 2020s). Libraries were constructed by 5' RACE. Sequencing was performed on an Illumina NovaSeq 6000. TCRdb reprocessed the public reads (quality trimming at Q25 with fastp, clone calling with MiXCR) and kept in-frame beta chains. Here each entry gathers all rows of one CDR3 protein and keeps the most common genes and DNA. The sample has around 320,000 distinct CDR3 sequences on record, 28% of them singletons. The ten biggest clones cover roughly 14% of the sample. The sample taken for sequencing was PBMCs or a T cell subset sorted from them (not recorded which). These receptors were collected from an adult woman who had mild COVID-19 (a few samples of this study predate the infection). The sample titles of this study are shuffled in the database, so cell type and time point are left out; the donor was told from shared clones.

This rearrangement joins TRBV7-9 to TRBJ2-3; 8 bases fit TRBD2. Trimming removed 5 bases from V and 2 bases from J; junction bases left unmatched: 9. Germline assignment: CDR1 SEHNR and CDR2 FQNEAQ (reference sequence). The CDR3 totals 16 residues. The CDR3 DNA is TGTGCCAGCAGCCTAACTAGCGGAGCCCCCACAGATACGCAGTATTTT. Encoded protein: CASSLTSGAPTDTQYF. Full variable domain (missing parts from reference TRBV7-9 and TRBJ2-3): DTGVSQNPRHKITKRGQNVTFRCDPISEHNRLYWYRQTLGQGPEFLTYFQNEAQLEKSRLLSDRFSAERPKGSFSTLEIQRTEQGDSAMYLCASSLTSGAPTDTQYFGPGTRLTVL.

The chain employs TRBV11-2 and TRBJ1-2, with 9 nucleotides matching TRBD1. The CDR3 totals 13 residues. In germline, CDR1 is SGHAT, CDR2 FQNNGV. With V trimmed by 5 bases and J by 8 bases, 6 bases remained unmatched. Here the CDR3 DNA reads TGTGCCAGCAGCAAACAGACAGGGGGAGGCTACACCTTC. This encodes CASSKQTGGGYTF.

This clonotype appeared a few times. The V and J genes are TRBV20-1 and TRBJ2-3, with D hard to call. Germline V CDR1 and CDR2: DFQATT, SNEGSKA (reference sequence). Trimming took 3 bases from V and 0 from J, leaving 7 bases between them. The CDR3 totals 13 residues. The chain's CDR3 is CSASPHSTDTQYF. CDR3 DNA: TGCAGTGCTAGTCCACACAGCACAGATACGCAGTATTTT.

V and J are TRBV7-2 and TRBJ2-1, with TRBD1 matching over 7 bases. V shed 2 bases, J shed 14 bases, and the junction held 6 bases outside the gene matches. Per germline, CDR1 SGHTA and CDR2 FQGNSA. The CDR3 has 12 residues. This CDR3 is CASSLSGQVEFF. The CDR3 DNA reads as TGTGCCAGCAGCTTATCAGGACAGGTCGAGTTCTTC.

This clonotype was seen repeatedly, ten times or more. The chain is built from TRBV2 and TRBJ2-3, with D possibly TRBD1 on 5 matching bases. Trimming cost V 3 bases and J 0 bases, with 10 bases left between them. Germline CDR1 and CDR2: SNHLY and FYNNEI. The CDR3 totals 15 residues. CDR3 DNA: TGTGCCAGCAGTGATGTCCGACAGAGCACAGATACGCAGTATTTT. This translates into CASSDVRQSTDTQYF.

This clonotype was seen at least ten times. The chain has TRBV7-8 and TRBJ2-7; tentatively, D is TRBD1 or TRBD2 (6 bases each). Trimming left V 5 bases short and J 6 bases short, with 26 bases between. CDR1 and CDR2 from the germline V gene are SGHVS and FQNEAQ. The CDR3 has 17 residues. The CDR3 sequence is CASSPSRGPARKIEQYF. The CDR3 DNA is TGTGCCAGCAGCCCGTCCCGGGGGCCTGCCCGCAAAATCGAGCAGTACTTC.

This clonotype was found a few times. The chain is built from TRBV25-1 and TRBJ1-4; tentatively, D is TRBD1 (6 bases). The V and J ends lost 5 bases and 5 bases respectively, with 21 bases between them. CDR1 and CDR2 (germline): MGHDK, SYGVNS. The CDR3 contains 17 residues. CDR3 amino acids: CASSSYTPGGANEKLFF. CDR3 sequence (DNA): TGTGCCAGCAGTTCCTACACTCCGGGGGGGGCGAATGAAAAACTGTTTTTT.